This T cell receptor (beta chain) was sequenced during a study of T cells in Graves' hyperthyroidism and ophthalmopathy. The overall study: Any treatment followed the collection of peripheral blood at initial diagnosis.

The PBMCs had their origin in 10 ml of fresh peripheral blood. TCR beta CDR3 regions were amplified from RNA. Using the HTBI primer set, a first-round RT-PCR was run on the TCR CDR3. TCRdb passed the multiplex PCR reads through MiXCR, listing each CDR3 protein once. The sample carries fewer than 650,000 distinct CDR3 sequences, roughly 15% recorded once. V shed 0 bases, J shed 0 bases, and the junction held 4 bases outside the gene matches. Germline assignment: CDR1 SGHTA and CDR2 FQGNSA. The CDR3 covers 17 residues. This clonotype has ten or more counts. The TCR sequence derives from a woman aged 40 to 55 with Graves' ophthalmopathy. The chain links TRBV7-2 to TRBJ2-4, with 8 nucleotides matching TRBD2. The sample taken for sequencing was blood. The DNA for the CDR3 is TGTGCCAGCAGCTTAGCGGGTAGCGGGAAAGCCAAAAACATTCAGTACTTC. Protein product: CASSLAGSGKAKNIQYF.